Below, one T cell receptor beta chain is given with its context. Its antigen is still unknown. This specimen belongs to a study of radiotherapy plus CTLA-4 blockade in lung cancer. The CDR3 is made up of 16 amino acids. The ends were cut back, 5 bases at V and 2 bases at J, with 18 bases in the middle. The V gene's germline CDR1 is SGHKS and CDR2 YYEKEE (reference sequence). Study findings and constraints: After radiotherapy and ipilimumab, tumor-derived clones expanded in peripheral blood.

Clones were read by immunoSEQ multiplex PCR, and TCRdb kept only the in-frame ones, dropping some. The table shows about 73,000 clones, with around 87% occurring only once. The genes are TRBV5-5 and TRBJ2-3; perhaps TRBD2 as D (7 bases). The source was peripheral blood, collected from a patient treated with radiotherapy plus ipilimumab. This clonotype originated in a human donor with non-small cell lung cancer that progressed on radiotherapy plus ipilimumab. The CDR3 DNA follows: TGTGCCAGCAGTGACCGGGGGGACACTTTCACAGATACGCAGTATTTT. Protein sequence: CASSDRGDTFTDTQYF.